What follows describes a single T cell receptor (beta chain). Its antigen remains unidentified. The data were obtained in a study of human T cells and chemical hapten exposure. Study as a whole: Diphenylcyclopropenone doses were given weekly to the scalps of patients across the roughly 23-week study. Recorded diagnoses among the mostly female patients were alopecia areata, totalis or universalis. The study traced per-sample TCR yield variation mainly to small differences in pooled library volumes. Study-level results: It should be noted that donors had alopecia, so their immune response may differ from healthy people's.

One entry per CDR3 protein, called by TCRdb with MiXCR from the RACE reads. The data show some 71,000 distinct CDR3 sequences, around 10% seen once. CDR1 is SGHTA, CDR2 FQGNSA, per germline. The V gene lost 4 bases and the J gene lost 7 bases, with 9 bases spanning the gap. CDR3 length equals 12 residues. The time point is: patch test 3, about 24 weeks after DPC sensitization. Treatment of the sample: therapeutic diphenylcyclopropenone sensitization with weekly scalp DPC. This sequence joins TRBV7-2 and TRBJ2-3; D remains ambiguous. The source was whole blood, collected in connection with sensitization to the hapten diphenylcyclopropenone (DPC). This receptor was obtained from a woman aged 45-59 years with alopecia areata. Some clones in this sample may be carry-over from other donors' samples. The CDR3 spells CASSSTGYTQYF. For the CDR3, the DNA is TGTGCCAGCAGCTCAACGGGTTATACGCAGTATTTT.